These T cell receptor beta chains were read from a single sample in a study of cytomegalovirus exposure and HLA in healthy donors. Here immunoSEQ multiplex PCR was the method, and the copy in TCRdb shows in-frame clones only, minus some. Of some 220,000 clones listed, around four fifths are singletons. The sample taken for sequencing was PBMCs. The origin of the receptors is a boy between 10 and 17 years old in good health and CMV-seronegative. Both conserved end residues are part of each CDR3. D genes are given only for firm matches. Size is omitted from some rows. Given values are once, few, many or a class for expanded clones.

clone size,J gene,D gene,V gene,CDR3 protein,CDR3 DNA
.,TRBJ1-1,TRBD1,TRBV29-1,CSDRTGRYAEAFF,TGCAGCGACCGGACAGGGCGGTACGCTGAAGCTTTCTTT
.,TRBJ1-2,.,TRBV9,CASSVTQGLGYTF,TGTGCCAGCAGCGTAACACAGGGATTAGGCTACACCTTC
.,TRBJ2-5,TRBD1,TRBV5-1,CASSSSQLQGKETQYF,TGCGCCAGCAGCAGCTCCCAACTACAGGGGAAAGAGACCCAGTACTTC
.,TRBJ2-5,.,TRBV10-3,CGIPGRGARGSETQYF,TGTGGCATTCCCGGGCGCGGGGCCCGCGGGTCGGAGACCCAGTACTTC
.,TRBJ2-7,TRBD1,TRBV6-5,CASSYSTGGLLYEQYF,TGTGCCAGCAGTTATTCGACAGGGGGATTACTCTACGAGCAGTACTTC
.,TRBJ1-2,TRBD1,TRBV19,CASSWSAGGSGYGYTF,TGTGCCAGTAGTTGGAGTGCAGGGGGTTCTGGCTATGGCTACACCTTC
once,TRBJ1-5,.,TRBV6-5,CASGLYSNQPQHF,TGTGCCAGCGGACTATATAGCAATCAGCCCCAGCATTTT
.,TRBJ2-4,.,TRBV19,CASSAAPGAKNIQYF,TGTGCCAGTAGTGCCGCCCCAGGTGCCAAAAACATTCAGTACTTC
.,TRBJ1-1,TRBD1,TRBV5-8,CASSFGEETGETEAFF,TGTGCCAGCAGCTTTGGGGAAGAGACAGGGGAAACTGAAGCTTTCTTT
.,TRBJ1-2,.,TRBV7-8,CASTNRGRSSNYGYTF,TGTGCCAGCACAAACCGTGGCAGGTCTTCTAACTATGGCTACACCTTC
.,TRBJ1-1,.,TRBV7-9,CASSLGANTEAFF,TGTGCCAGCAGCTTGGGCGCTAACACTGAAGCTTTCTTT
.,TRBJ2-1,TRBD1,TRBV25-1,CATAQDRGIYEQFF,TGTGCCACCGCTCAGGACAGGGGAATCTATGAGCAGTTCTTC
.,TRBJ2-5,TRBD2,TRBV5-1,CASRISGGLKETQYF,TGCGCCAGCAGAATTAGCGGGGGGTTAAAAGAGACCCAGTACTTC
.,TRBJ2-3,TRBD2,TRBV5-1,CASSLERGIADTQYF,TGCGCCAGCAGCTTGGAGCGGGGAATTGCAGATACGCAGTATTTT
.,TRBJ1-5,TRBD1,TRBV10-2,CASSGDRGNQPQHF,TGCGCCAGCAGTGGGGACAGGGGTAATCAGCCCCAGCATTTT
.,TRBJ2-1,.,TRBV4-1,CASSQDRRDRAYNEQFF,TGCGCCAGCAGCCAAGATCGGCGGGATAGGGCCTACAATGAGCAGTTCTTC
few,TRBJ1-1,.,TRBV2,CASSPRTDSRGTEAFF,TGTGCCAGCAGTCCAAGGACCGACAGCCGAGGCACTGAAGCTTTCTTT
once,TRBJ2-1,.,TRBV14,CASSQTGSTSYNEQFF,TGTGCCAGCAGCCAGACTGGGTCGACCTCCTACAATGAGCAGTTCTTC
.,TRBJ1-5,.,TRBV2,CASSELYNQPQHF,TGTGCCAGCAGTGAATTGTACAATCAGCCCCAGCATTTT
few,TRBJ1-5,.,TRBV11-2,CASSLDPGYNQPQHF,TGTGCCAGCAGCTTAGATCCGGGGTACAATCAGCCCCAGCATTTT
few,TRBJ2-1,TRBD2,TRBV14,CASTAGVALYNEQFF,TGTGCCAGCACGGCGGGAGTGGCGCTGTACAATGAGCAGTTCTTC
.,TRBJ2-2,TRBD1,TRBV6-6,CASSPWTGDTGELFF,TGTGCCAGCAGTCCCTGGACAGGGGACACCGGGGAGCTGTTTTTT
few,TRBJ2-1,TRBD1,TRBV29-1,CSVDPGQGFNEQFF,TGCAGCGTCGACCCGGGACAGGGGTTCAATGAGCAGTTCTTC
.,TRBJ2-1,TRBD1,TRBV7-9,CASSPTPAGQDYNEQFF,TGTGCCAGCAGCCCCACCCCCGCGGGACAGGATTACAATGAGCAGTTCTTC
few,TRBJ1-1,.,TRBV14,CASSQVGNTEAFF,TGTGCCAGCAGCCAAGTCGGGAACACTGAAGCTTTCTTT
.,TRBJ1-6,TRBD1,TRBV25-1,CASSSSGQGNSPLHF,TGTGCCAGCTCCTCGTCGGGACAGGGTAATTCACCCCTCCACTTT
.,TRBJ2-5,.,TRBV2,CASRNPLEGAGWQETQYF,TGTGCCAGCAGGAACCCCTTGGAGGGGGCGGGATGGCAAGAGACCCAGTACTTC
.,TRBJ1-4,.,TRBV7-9,CASSAWEVEMGILNEKLFF,TGTGCCAGCAGCGCCTGGGAGGTGGAGATGGGCATCCTAAATGAAAAACTGTTTTTT
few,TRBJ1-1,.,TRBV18,CASSPPARLLGAFF,TGTGCCAGCTCACCACCGGCCAGACTACTGGGGGCTTTCTTT
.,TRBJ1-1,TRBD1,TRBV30,CAWRAGDSEAFF,TGTGCCTGGAGGGCAGGGGACAGTGAAGCTTTCTTT
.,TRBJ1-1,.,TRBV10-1,CASSDTGEVNTEAFF,TGCGCCAGCAGTGATACGGGGGAGGTGAACACTGAAGCTTTCTTT
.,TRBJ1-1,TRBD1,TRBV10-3,CAIRQGARLNEVGNTEAFF,TGTGCCATCAGACAGGGGGCCCGGTTAAACGAGGTGGGGAACACTGAAGCTTTCTTT
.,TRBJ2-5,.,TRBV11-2,CASSFSIGTSGTQYF,TGTGCCAGCAGCTTTTCAATCGGAACCTCAGGGACCCAGTACTTC
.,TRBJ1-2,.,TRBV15,CATAIAGYGYTF,TGTGCCACCGCCATCGCCGGCTATGGCTACACCTTC
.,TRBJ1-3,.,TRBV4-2,CASSPTVSSGNTIYF,TGTGCCAGCAGCCCGACAGTGAGCTCTGGAAACACCATATATTTT
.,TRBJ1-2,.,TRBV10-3,CAIIIQTPPLVGGGYTF,TGTGCCATCATCATTCAAACCCCTCCGCTAGTGGGAGGTGGCTACACCTTC
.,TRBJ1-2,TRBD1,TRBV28,CASWDRADYGYTF,TGTGCCAGTTGGGACAGGGCGGACTATGGCTACACCTTC
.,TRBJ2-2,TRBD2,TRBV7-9,CASSLAVIAGVVTGELFF,TGTGCCAGCAGCTTAGCGGTGATAGCGGGGGTCGTCACCGGGGAGCTGTTTTTT
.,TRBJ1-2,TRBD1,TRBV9,CASSLSRDSLNYGYPF,TGTGCCAGCAGCCTCTCAAGGGACAGCCTAAACTATGGCTACCCCTTC
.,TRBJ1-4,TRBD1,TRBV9,CASSTGDRGRQTNEKLFF,TGTGCCAGCAGCACAGGGGACAGGGGAAGGCAGACTAATGAAAAACTGTTTTTT
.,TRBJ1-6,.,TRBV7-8,CASSLVSGNSPLHF,TGTGCCAGCAGCTTAGTATCAGGCAATTCACCCCTCCACTTT
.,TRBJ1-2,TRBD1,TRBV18,CASSAGTGANYGYTF,TGTGCCAGCTCAGCCGGCACAGGGGCCAACTATGGCTACACCTTC
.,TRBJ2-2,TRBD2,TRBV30,CAWSADPPGLAGVGTGELFF,TGTGCCTGGAGTGCAGACCCCCCGGGACTAGCGGGAGTTGGCACCGGGGAGCTGTTTTTT
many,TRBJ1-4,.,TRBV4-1,CASSQEELREKLFF,TGCGCCAGCAGCCAAGAGGAGTTACGGGAAAAACTGTTTTTT
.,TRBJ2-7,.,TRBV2,CASTESSYEQYF,TGTGCCAGCACCGAGAGCTCCTACGAGCAGTACTTC
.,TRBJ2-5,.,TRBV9,CASSVDAGLETQYF,TGTGCCAGCAGCGTAGATGCAGGGTTGGAGACCCAGTACTTC